A single sample is the source of the 27 T cell receptor beta chains below, sequenced in a study of regulatory T cells in long-lasting Graves disease. Library construction for TCR beta used iRepertoire HTBI primers and Arm-PCR of CDR3 regions. TCRdb itself ran the multiplex PCR reads through MiXCR, one entry per CDR3 protein. The sample has about 470,000 distinct CDR3 sequences, 14% to 15% seen once. Time point noted: newly diagnosed GD, antithyroid drugs for less than 3 months. The TCR library used RNA extracted from PBMCs. This sample was shared with a second study, whose subject was T cells in Graves' hyperthyroidism and ophthalmopathy.

The sequences come from peripheral blood mononuclear cells (PBMCs), collected at new diagnosis, from a patient treated with antithyroid drugs. The receptors here all came from a woman aged 25 to 39 with Graves disease.

At least ten counts were recorded for this clonotype. V gene TRBV5-1 combines with J gene TRBJ2-7, with a weak D call TRBD2 (6 bases). CDR1 SGHRS and CDR2 YFSETQ come from the germline V gene. V was clipped by 2 bases and J by 5 bases, with 14 bases between them. The CDR3 totals 14 residues. This chain's CDR3 is CASSLGGEPHEQYF. The CDR3 DNA reads TGCGCCAGCAGCTTAGGAGGGGAGCCCCACGAGCAGTACTTC.

Many counts were recorded for this clonotype. The chain is built from TRBV10-1 and TRBJ2-2, with 13 bases aligning to TRBD2. The CDR3 consists of 17 residues. Germline V gene lookup returns CDR1 WNHNN and CDR2 SYGVQD (reference sequence). With V trimmed by 0 bases and J by 7 bases, 5 bases remained unmatched. CDR3: CASSESGLAGAVGELFF. As DNA, the CDR3 is TGCGCCAGCAGTGAGTCCGGACTAGCGGGAGCGGTCGGGGAGCTGTTTTTT.

This clonotype has at least ten counts. This rearrangement joins TRBV30 to TRBJ2-3, with D possibly matching TRBD2 (5 bases). This CDR3 is 11 amino acids long. Trimming pared 6 bases from V and 6 bases from J, leaving 10 bases between. Germline values: CDR1 GTSNPN, CDR2 SVGIG (reference sequence). The CDR3 nucleotides read TGTGCCTGCCCGGGAACTGATACGCAGTATTTT. Translating gives CACPGTDTQYF.

This clonotype was counted many times. The rearrangement links TRBV6-1 to TRBJ2-7; 9 bases fit TRBD1. This CDR3 is 14 amino acids long. In germline, CDR1 is MNHNS, CDR2 SASEGT. J was trimmed by 2 bases and V by 10 bases; bases with no gene match: 9. For the CDR3, the DNA is TGTGCCACCCTCGACAGGGGGTTTACCTACGAGCAGTACTTC. Translation gives CATLDRGFTYEQYF.

The chain couples TRBV6-5 to TRBJ2-3, with 7 bases aligning to TRBD2. This CDR3 is built from 15 residues. CDR1 and CDR2 from the germline V gene are MNHEY and SVGAGI. V shed 0 bases, J shed 4 bases, and the junction held 4 bases outside the gene matches. The CDR3 reads CASSYSRGSADTQYF. CDR3 coding DNA: TGTGCCAGCAGTTACTCGCGCGGGAGCGCAGATACGCAGTATTTT.

This clonotype was seen only a few times. The chain links TRBV6-2 or TRBV6-3 to TRBJ2-7; 9 bases line up with TRBD2. Germline V gene data show CDR1 as MNHEY and CDR2 as SVGEGT. This CDR3 has 15 amino acids. Trimming took 2 bases from V and 3 from J; bases not matched to a gene: 5. DNA for the CDR3: TGTGCCAGCAGTTACGCGGCTAGCGGGAACTACGAGCAGTACTTC. It yields the protein CASSYAASGNYEQYF.

The table lists this clonotype with many counts. The gene calls are TRBV27 and TRBJ2-1, with 8 nucleotides matching TRBD2. Germline values: CDR1 MNHEY, CDR2 SMNVEV (reference sequence). The CDR3 runs 15 residues. The ends lost 5 bases at V and 2 bases at J; junction bases unmatched: 5. The CDR3 DNA is TGTGCCAGCAGTCCTCGAGCGGGAGCCTACAATGAGCAGTTCTTC. Its protein is CASSPRAGAYNEQFF.

With respect to this clonotype: With a far larger clone one base away, a read error is the likely cause. The chain has TRBV6-4 and TRBJ2-1; 10 nucleotides align to TRBD2. V lost 4 bases and J lost 5; bases outside the gene matches: 2. Germline V gene lookup returns CDR1 MRHNA and CDR2 SNTAGT. This CDR3 contains 14 residues. The CDR3 sequence is CASSASGSHNEQFF. CDR3 coding DNA: TGTGCCAGCAGTGCTAGCGGGAGTCACAATGAGCAGTTCTTC.

This clonotype was picked up many times. The chain is built from TRBV7-2 and TRBJ2-7; TRBD1 agrees at 8 bases. This CDR3 contains 14 residues. With V trimmed by 6 bases and J by 2 bases, 6 bases remained unmatched. CDR1 is SGHTA and CDR2 is FQGNSA in the germline V gene. CDR3 residues: CASSLDRATYEQYF. The CDR3 DNA is TGTGCCAGCAGTTTGGACAGGGCAACCTACGAGCAGTACTTC.

Ten or more counts support this clonotype. V gene TRBV5-1 combines with J gene TRBJ2-7; 8 bases agree with TRBD2. Per germline, CDR1 SGHRS and CDR2 YFSETQ. The CDR3 covers 13 residues. Trimming at V came to 1 base and at J to 6 bases, leaving 3 bases not matched to a gene. CDR3 nucleotides: TGCGCCAGCAGCTTGAGAGCGGGAGTCGAGCAGTACTTC. Its translation: CASSLRAGVEQYF.

The CDR3 nucleotides are TGTGCCAGCAGTCGGGACAGACAGAACACTGAAGCTTTCTTT. The encoded protein is CASSRDRQNTEAFF. The gene calls are TRBV6-1 and TRBJ1-1; 7 nucleotides match TRBD1. Germline V lookup: CDR1 MNHNS, CDR2 SASEGT. The J segment lost 1 base and the V segment lost 5 bases, leaving 4 bases of the junction unmatched. This CDR3 region has 14 residues.

The V call is TRBV20-1, the J call TRBJ1-2; perhaps TRBD1 as D (5 bases). The ends were cut back, 5 bases at V and 3 bases at J, with 16 bases in the middle. Germline values: CDR1 DFQATT, CDR2 SNEGSKA (reference sequence). This CDR3 contains 14 residues. CDR3 loop: CSALGRKLDYGYTF. The CDR3 nucleotides are TGCAGTGCTCTGGGACGGAAGCTCGACTATGGCTACACCTTC.

To note about this clonotype: This could be a read error, since a much larger clone is one nucleotide away. The chain combines TRBV2 with TRBJ1-2; D is perhaps TRBD1 (6 bases). CDR1 is SNHLY and CDR2 is FYNNEI in the germline V gene. With 6 bases removed from V and 5 bases from J, the gap between germline ends came to 19 bases. The CDR3 consists of 15 residues. The CDR3 sequence: CASRYRDTRRYGYTF. The CDR3 DNA reads TGTGCCAGCAGGTACCGGGACACTCGTCGATATGGCTACACCTTC.

This clonotype was detected ten times or more. The V gene is TRBV29-1, the J gene TRBJ2-5, with D tentatively TRBD2 (6 bases). Per the germline V gene, CDR1 is SQVTM and CDR2 is ANQGSEA. The V end was cut by 7 bases, the J end by 2 bases, with 29 bases between. This CDR3 comprises 18 residues. Here the CDR3 reads CSGASRRSSAYTQETQYF. The CDR3 DNA sequence: TGCAGCGGTGCCAGTCGACGGTCTAGCGCATACACTCAAGAGACCCAGTACTTC.

This clonotype was seen at least ten times. This rearrangement joins TRBV7-2 to TRBJ2-7; D is undetermined. CDR1 is SGHTA and CDR2 is FQGNSA in the germline V gene. V was clipped by 4 bases and J by 1 base, with 14 bases between them. The CDR3 totals 15 residues. CDR3 bases: TGTGCCAGCAGCTCCCTTCGGTTGGGGTCCTACGAGCAGTACTTC. Translated, it gives CASSSLRLGSYEQYF.

At least ten counts were recorded for this clonotype. This chain uses TRBV3-1 with TRBJ1-1, with D unclear. The germline V gene encodes CDR1 LGHDT and CDR2 YNNKEL (reference sequence). The CDR3 is 14 residues long. Between the trimmed V and J ends, which lost 0 bases and 1 base, there was a span of 6 bases. DNA of the CDR3: TGTGCCAGCAGCCAAGAATACGCGAACACTGAAGCTTTCTTT. This encodes CASSQEYANTEAFF.

This clonotype was seen ten or more times. The V call is TRBV6-2 or TRBV6-3, the J call TRBJ2-7; D is perhaps TRBD2 (5 bases). V lost 5 bases to trimming and J lost 2 bases, with 10 bases between them. Germline-derived CDR1 and CDR2 are MNHEY and SVGEGT. The CDR3 has 13 amino acids. The CDR3 protein is CASSREVPYEQYF. The CDR3 nucleotides are TGTGCCAGCAGTCGGGAAGTCCCCTACGAGCAGTACTTC.

The chain has TRBV28 and TRBJ1-5; TRBD1 might be the D (6 bases). Germline V gene lookup returns CDR1 MDHEN and CDR2 SYDVKM. CDR3 length: 13 residues. V gave up 3 bases and J gave up 7 bases, with 10 bases separating them. CDR3 DNA sequence: TGTGCCAGCAGTTTCAGGGGTAGCCAGCCCCAGCATTTT. The encoded protein is CASSFRGSQPQHF.

The table lists this clonotype with a few counts. The rearrangement uses TRBV10-3 and TRBJ1-2, with TRBD1 matching 7 bases. Germline V gene sequence: CDR1 ENHRY, CDR2 SYGVKD. There are 15 residues in the CDR3. V was clipped by 10 bases and J by 0 bases; unmatched bases: 11. The CDR3 protein is CATHTGDGANYGYTF. The CDR3 DNA sequence: TGTGCCACTCACACAGGGGATGGGGCTAACTATGGCTACACCTTC.

This clonotype has ten or more counts. The rearrangement uses TRBV12-3 or TRBV12-4 and TRBJ2-7; 8 bases align to TRBD2. This CDR3 has 14 residues. The V gene end was trimmed by 6 bases and the J gene end by 0 bases; junction bases not matched to a gene: 4. CDR3 DNA sequence: TGTGCCAGCAGCCTAGCGGGTAGCTCCTACGAGCAGTACTTC. It codes for CASSLAGSSYEQYF.

The V call is TRBV10-3, the J call TRBJ1-1, with D tentatively TRBD1 (5 bases). Trimming stripped 2 bases from V and 10 bases from J, with 11 bases between. The CDR3 length is 12 residues. Germline V CDR1 and CDR2: ENHRY, SYGVKD. The CDR3 spells CAISEGKGLAFF. The CDR3 DNA reads as TGTGCCATCAGTGAGGGAAAGGGGTTAGCTTTCTTT.

This clonotype was recorded a few times. This rearrangement joins TRBV4-1 to TRBJ1-1, with D perhaps TRBD1 (6 bases). The germline CDR1 and CDR2 sequences are MGHRA and YSYEKL. This CDR3 is 18 amino acids long. The germline V and J ends were trimmed by 2 bases and 7 bases, with 26 bases remaining between them. CDR3 DNA: TGCGCCAGCAGCCAAAAAGTAGGGGGAGCGACCTTAGGAAGTGAAGCTTTCTTT. This translates into CASSQKVGGATLGSEAFF.

Worth noting for this clonotype: A much larger clone lies a single base off, so this may be a read error. The genes are TRBV2 and TRBJ2-1; TRBD2 agrees at 9 bases. Germline loops: CDR1 SNHLY, CDR2 FYNNEI. The CDR3 sequence is 14 residues long. The CDR3 coding sequence is TGTGCCAGCACTCTTGGCGGGAGGGCTAATGAGCGGTTCTTC. It yields the protein CASTLGGRANERFF.

This clonotype was counted between two and nine times. This may arise from a read error, as a much more abundant clone is one base away. The genes are TRBV6-5 and TRBJ2-1; D is unresolved. CDR1 and CDR2 (germline): MNHEY, SVGAGI. V shed 0 bases and J shed 0 bases, with 6 bases lying between them. This CDR3 region has 15 residues. The CDR3, as DNA: TGTGCCAGCAGTTACTCGGAGAGCTCCTACAATGAGCAGTTCTTC. Translated, it gives CASSYSESSYNEQFF.

V is TRBV4-1 and J is TRBJ1-2; tentative D call: TRBD1 (5 bases). This CDR3 is 15 amino acids long. V was trimmed by 1 base and J by 5 bases, leaving 14 bases between them. Looked up from germline, CDR1 is MGHRA and CDR2 is YSYEKL. CDR3 DNA: TGCGCCAGCAGCCAAGTGATCGGGGCTGCATATGGCTACACCTTC. Its protein is CASSQVIGAAYGYTF.

This clonotype was observed many times. This chain joins TRBV3-1 and TRBJ1-2, with 10 bases fitting TRBD1. The V and J ends lost 0 bases and 2 bases, in that order; junction bases with no gene match: 3. Per the germline V gene, CDR1 is LGHDT and CDR2 is YNNKEL (reference sequence). The CDR3 length is 16 residues. Here the CDR3 reads CASSQDSGQGNYGYTF. Here the CDR3 DNA reads TGTGCCAGCAGCCAAGACTCGGGACAGGGGAACTATGGCTACACCTTC.

This clonotype occurred many times. The gene calls are TRBV20-1 and TRBJ2-3; TRBD2 aligns across 8 bases. Germline trimming cut 6 bases from V and 5 bases from J; bases unmatched to any gene: 10. CDR1 is DFQATT, CDR2 SNEGSKA, per germline (reference sequence). The CDR3 has 14 amino acids. The CDR3 loop reads CSARTAGEGDTQYF. In nucleotides, the CDR3 is TGCAGTGCCAGAACAGCGGGAGAAGGAGATACGCAGTATTTT.